Listed here are 32 T cell receptor beta chains from one sample, sequenced in a study of blood T cell repertoires in COVID-19. Assay used: immunoSEQ multiplex PCR; TCRdb lists only in-frame clones, some missing. The sample shows fewer than 300,000 clones, approximately 90% of them seen only once. The sample comprised PBMCs or T cells enriched from blood (not recorded which). The receptors stem from a man between 18 and 29 years old who had recovered from COVID-19.

V and J are TRBV2 and TRBJ1-2; 7 positions match TRBD1. The CDR3 length is 13 residues. V shed 8 bases, J shed 6 bases, and the junction held 9 bases outside the gene matches. Germline CDR1 is SNHLY and CDR2 is FYNNEI. As DNA, the CDR3 is TGTGCCAGCGGGACAGCCGAACGCCATGGCTACACCTTC. This codes for CASGTAERHGYTF. Full variable domain (outside the CDR3, taken from reference TRBV2 and TRBJ1-2): EPEVTQTPSHQVTQMGQEVILRCVPISNHLYFYWYRQILGQKVEFLVSFYNNEISEKSEIFDDQFSVERPDGSNFTLKIRSTKLEDSAMYFCASGTAERHGYTFGSGTRLTVV.

CDR3 in amino acids: CASSQDDRDYEQYF. The CDR3 nucleotides read TGTGCCAGCAGCCAAGATGACCGGGACTACGAGCAGTACTTC. This chain uses TRBV3-1 (or the pseudogene TRBV3-2) with TRBJ2-7; perhaps TRBD2 as D (5 bases). This CDR3 spans 14 amino acids. V lost 0 bases and J lost 3, with 9 bases in between. Germline CDR1 reads LGHDT; CDR2 reads YNNKEL (reference sequence).

Comment on this clone: Other DNA sequences in this sample translate to the same CDR3. V and J are TRBV19 and TRBJ2-5, with D maybe TRBD2 (6 bases). The CDR3 has 14 residues. V was shortened by 2 bases and J by 4 bases, with 11 bases between the two germline ends. The V gene's germline CDR1 is LNHDA and CDR2 SQIVND (reference sequence). The CDR3 here is CASSINRGRETQYF. The DNA for the CDR3 is TGTGCCAGTAGTATAAACCGGGGGAGAGAGACCCAGTACTTC.

The chain carries TRBV9 and TRBJ2-2; no firm D call. The V end lost 4 bases, the J end lost 6 bases, and 16 bases lay between the germline ends. Germline V gene lookup returns CDR1 SGDLS and CDR2 YYNGEE. The CDR3 sequence is 15 residues long. For the CDR3, the DNA is TGTGCCAGCAGCCCCCAATCCGCGAGCGCCGGGGAGCTGTTTTTT. Protein sequence: CASSPQSASAGELFF.

V is TRBV7-6 and J is TRBJ2-1, with D tentatively TRBD2 (6 bases). V shed 9 bases and J shed 9 bases, with 24 bases lying between them. The V gene's germline CDR1 is SGHVS and CDR2 FNYEAQ. CDR3 length: 15 amino acids. The CDR3 DNA sequence: TGTGCCAGTCGCCCTCCGGGAACGCCGGAGGGTGAGCAGTTCTTC. Translation gives CASRPPGTPEGEQFF. The full variable domain, in which reference TRBV7-6 and TRBJ2-1 provide the parts outside the CDR3, is GAGVSQSPRYKVTKRGQDVALRCDPISGHVSLYWYRQALGQGPEFLTYFNYEAQQDKSGLPNDRFSAERPEGSISTLTIQRTEQRDSAMYRCASRPPGTPEGEQFFGPGTRLTVL.

The V call is TRBV28, the J call TRBJ2-1; tentative D call: TRBD2 (5 bases). In germline, CDR1 is MDHEN, CDR2 SYDVKM. With 5 bases removed from V and 4 bases from J, the gap between germline ends came to 15 bases. The CDR3 has 15 amino acids. As DNA, the CDR3 is TGTGCCAGCAGTCTCCCGTCAACTAGTTACAATGAGCAGTTCTTC. Residues: CASSLPSTSYNEQFF.

This clone was detected once. The V gene is TRBV28, the J gene TRBJ2-7; unclear D gene. The CDR3 loop spans 17 amino acids. Germline loops: CDR1 MDHEN, CDR2 SYDVKM. Trimming cost V 6 bases and J 0 bases, with 21 bases left between them. CDR3 in amino acids: CASREHRRRSISYEQYF. As DNA, the CDR3 is TGTGCCAGCAGAGAACATAGACGACGGAGTATCTCCTACGAGCAGTACTTC.

The chain couples TRBV5-8 to TRBJ2-3; D is possibly TRBD2 (6 bases). Trimming left V 7 bases short and J 3 bases short, with 18 bases between. The CDR3 totals 15 residues. CDR1 and CDR2 (germline): SGHTS, YDEGEE. The CDR3 region has the DNA TGTGCCAGCCTGGGAGGCGCCGAAGGGACAGATACGCAGTATTTT. Protein sequence: CASLGGAEGTDTQYF.

This clone occurred a few times. V and J are TRBV2 and TRBJ1-4; D is ambiguous. This CDR3 is 13 amino acids long. Germline lookup yields CDR1 SNHLY and CDR2 FYNNEI. V was clipped by 4 bases and J by 5 bases, with 8 bases between them. In DNA, the CDR3 is TGTGCCAGCAGTGCGGGTTGGAATGAAAAACTGTTTTTT. This encodes CASSAGWNEKLFF.

This chain joins TRBV28 and TRBJ1-2; D is perhaps TRBD1 (5 bases). V dropped 6 bases and J dropped 4 bases, with 21 bases sitting between them. CDR1 MDHEN and CDR2 SYDVKM come from the germline V gene. This CDR3 has 16 residues. The CDR3 loop reads CASSPPGTLAGYGYTF. The CDR3 DNA sequence: TGTGCCAGCAGCCCCCCAGGGACTCTGGCGGGCTATGGCTACACCTTC.

This rearrangement joins TRBV3-1 (or the pseudogene TRBV3-2) to TRBJ1-1; TRBD1 aligns across 7 bases. CDR3 length: 12 residues. Germline CDR1 is LGHDT and CDR2 is YNNKEL (reference sequence). Trimming at V came to 6 bases and at J to 7 bases, leaving 5 bases not matched to a gene. The CDR3 protein is CASSRTGVEAFF. The CDR3 nucleotides are TGTGCCAGCAGTCGAACAGGGGTTGAAGCTTTCTTT.

The V and J genes are TRBV10-3 and TRBJ2-3, with D maybe TRBD1 (5 bases). V was shortened by 6 bases and J by 4 bases, with 14 bases between the two germline ends. Per the germline V gene, CDR1 is ENHRY and CDR2 is SYGVKD. CDR3 size: 14 residues. CDR3 sequence (DNA): TGTGCCATCAGGAACACCTTAGGGGCAGATACGCAGTATTTT. Amino acids: CAIRNTLGADTQYF.

This chain links TRBV29-1 with TRBJ1-1; 9 positions agree with TRBD1. The junction had 8 bases not matched to a gene; V was cut back by 5 bases and J by 4 bases. Germline V gives CDR1 SQVTM, CDR2 ANQGSEA. The CDR3 totals 14 residues. This chain's CDR3 is CSVCRDRVGTEAFF. The CDR3 DNA sequence: TGCAGCGTTTGCCGGGACAGGGTAGGCACTGAAGCTTTCTTT.

J is TRBJ2-7 and V is TRBV27; a weak D match, TRBD2 (7 bases). The V end was cut by 2 bases, the J end by 5 bases, with 10 bases between. Germline-derived CDR1 and CDR2 are MNHEY and SMNVEV (reference sequence). The CDR3 covers 13 residues. In nucleotides, the CDR3 is TGTGCCAGCAGTTTAGGGGGGGCCAACGAGCAGTACTTC. Protein product: CASSLGGANEQYF.

The chain joins TRBV11-2 to TRBJ2-5, with D perhaps TRBD2 (5 bases). The CDR3 has 18 amino acids. Trimming shortened V by 6 bases and J by 1 base, and 24 bases separated the two germline ends. The germline V gene has CDR1 SGHAT and CDR2 FQNNGV. CDR3 sequence: CASSPGIGRSGGQETQYF. The DNA for the CDR3 is TGTGCCAGCAGTCCGGGGATCGGACGGAGCGGTGGCCAAGAGACCCAGTACTTC.

A few counts support this clone. The rearrangement joins TRBV7-6 to TRBJ2-1; TRBD2 aligns across 10 bases. V gave up 0 bases and J gave up 6 bases; unmatched junction bases: 8. This CDR3 spans 17 amino acids. The V gene's germline CDR1 is SGHVS and CDR2 FNYEAQ. The CDR3 here is CASSLASSGRGGNEQFF. The CDR3 DNA reads TGTGCCAGCAGCTTAGCCTCTAGCGGGAGAGGGGGCAATGAGCAGTTCTTC.

CDR3 amino acids: CASSGTGFYNEQFF. DNA for the CDR3: TGTGCCAGCAGCGGGACAGGCTTCTACAATGAGCAGTTCTTC. The V and J genes are TRBV7-8 and TRBJ2-1, with TRBD1 matching over 8 bases. Germline trimming cut 5 bases from V and 3 bases from J; bases unmatched to any gene: 3. CDR1 is SGHVS, CDR2 FQNEAQ, per germline. This CDR3 region has 14 residues.

This chain links TRBV7-2 with TRBJ2-4; TRBD2 aligns across 13 bases. The CDR3 has 13 amino acids. Germline V gene sequence: CDR1 SGHTA, CDR2 FQGNSA. The V segment lost 6 bases and the J segment 8 bases; nucleotides outside the gene matches: 1. DNA of the CDR3: TGTGCCAGCAGGGGACTAGCGGGACACATTCAGTACTTC. It specifies CASRGLAGHIQYF.

J is TRBJ1-4 and V is TRBV28; 9 bases fit TRBD1. The CDR3 is 15 residues long. The germline V gene encodes CDR1 MDHEN and CDR2 SYDVKM. With 4 bases clipped from V and 3 bases from J, the junction kept 3 bases outside the gene matches. The chain's CDR3 is CASSSQGAANEKLFF. The CDR3 DNA is TGTGCCAGCAGTTCACAGGGGGCGGCTAATGAAAAACTGTTTTTT.

This clone appeared once. The rearrangement links TRBV5-1 to TRBJ1-6; 10 bases agree with TRBD1. CDR1 and CDR2 from the germline V gene are SGHRS and YFSETQ. The CDR3 has 15 amino acids. The J segment lost 10 bases and the V segment lost 4 bases, leaving 8 bases of the junction unmatched. In nucleotides, the CDR3 is TGCGCCAGCAGCGCGAGGGACAGGGGAAGGTCACCCCTCCACTTT. Residues: CASSARDRGRSPLHF.

This clone was observed at least ten times. CDR3 residues: CASNGGRGNEKLFF. For the CDR3, the DNA is TGTGCCAGTAACGGGGGACGGGGGAATGAAAAACTGTTTTTT. The chain joins TRBV19 to TRBJ1-4; D perhaps matches TRBD1 (5 bases). Trimming stripped 7 bases from V and 5 bases from J, with 14 bases between. The CDR3 totals 14 residues. Germline V gives CDR1 LNHDA, CDR2 SQIVND (reference sequence). Full variable domain (rest looked up from reference TRBV19 and TRBJ1-4): DGGITQSPKYLFRKEGQNVTLSCEQNLNHDAMYWYRQDPGQGLRLIYYSQIVNDFQKGDIAEGYSVSREKKESFPLTVTSAQKNPTAFYLCASNGGRGNEKLFFGSGTQLSVL.

The V gene is TRBV5-4, the J gene TRBJ2-1; no definite D call. Trimming cost V 1 base and J 7 bases, with 9 bases left between them. This CDR3 has 13 amino acids. From germline, CDR1 is SGHNT and CDR2 YYREEE (reference sequence). CDR3: CASSLPGSNEQFF. The CDR3 DNA is TGTGCCAGCAGCTTGCCAGGCTCTAATGAGCAGTTCTTC. The full variable domain, with the rest looked up from reference TRBV5-4 and TRBJ2-1, is ETGVTQSPTHLIKTRGQQVTLRCSSQSGHNTVSWYQQALGQGPQFIFQYYREEENGRGNFPPRFSGLQFPNYSSELNVNALELDDSALYLCASSLPGSNEQFFGPGTRLTVL.

The V call is TRBV6-5, the J call TRBJ2-2; 7 positions agree with TRBD1. This CDR3 is built from 15 residues. CDR1 is MNHEY and CDR2 is SVGAGI in the germline V gene. V was clipped by 6 bases and J by 0 bases; unmatched bases: 4. The CDR3 is CASRTGTANTGELFF. The CDR3, as DNA: TGTGCCAGCAGAACCGGGACAGCGAACACCGGGGAGCTGTTTTTT.

The V and J genes are TRBV29-1 and TRBJ2-1; 12 bases map to TRBD2. Germline lookup yields CDR1 SQVTM and CDR2 ANQGSEA. This CDR3 spans 13 amino acids. V shed 7 bases, J shed 6 bases, and the junction held 4 bases outside the gene matches. CDR3 DNA: TGCAGCGGGGCTAGCGGGAGGGCCAATGAGCAGTTCTTC. Its translation: CSGASGRANEQFF.

There are a few counts of this clone. The chain has TRBV7-9 and TRBJ2-5; tentative D call: TRBD1 (5 bases). Germline CDR1 is SEHNR and CDR2 is FQNEAQ (reference sequence). V lost 5 bases and J 4 bases, leaving 17 bases between the germline ends. The CDR3 loop spans 15 amino acids. The CDR3 nucleotides read TGTGCCAGCAGCATACTACCAGCAGGGCTAGAGACCCAGTACTTC. This translates into CASSILPAGLETQYF. Full variable domain (remainder filled in from reference TRBV7-9 and TRBJ2-5): DTGVSQNPRHKITKRGQNVTFRCDPISEHNRLYWYRQTLGQGPEFLTYFQNEAQLEKSRLLSDRFSAERPKGSFSTLEIQRTEQGDSAMYLCASSILPAGLETQYFGPGTRLLVL.

This chain uses TRBV9 with TRBJ2-7; D might be TRBD2 (5 bases). CDR3 length equals 15 residues. CDR1 is SGDLS and CDR2 is YYNGEE in the germline V gene. The V end lost 0 bases, the J end lost 3 bases, and 13 bases lay between the germline ends. The CDR3 DNA reads TGTGCCAGCAGCGTAGAGGCTAGCTCGGTCTACGAGCAGTACTTC. Its protein product is CASSVEASSVYEQYF. Variable domain in full (rest from reference TRBV9 and TRBJ2-7): DSGVTQTPKHLITATGQRVTLRCSPRSGDLSVYWYQQSLDQGLQFLIQYYNGEERAKGNILERFSAQQFPDLHSELNLSSLELGDSALYFCASSVEASSVYEQYFGPGTRLTVT.

The chain is built from TRBV5-6 and TRBJ2-3; weak D call: TRBD1 (6 bases). This CDR3 has 17 residues. Trimming took off 2 bases at V and 1 base at J, with 17 bases between the two ends. The V gene's germline CDR1 is SGHDT and CDR2 YYEEEE. In DNA, the CDR3 is TGTGCCAGCAGCTTAGGTCCACAGGGTTTGGGCACAGATACGCAGTATTTT. Its translation: CASSLGPQGLGTDTQYF.

The chain combines TRBV10-1 with TRBJ2-5; tentatively, D is TRBD2 (5 bases). Trimming stripped 0 bases from V and 4 bases from J, with 18 bases between. The CDR3 is made up of 17 amino acids. CDR1 and CDR2 from the germline V gene are WNHNN and SYGVQD (reference sequence). CDR3 sequence: CASSESRVAGRGETQYF. The CDR3 DNA sequence: TGCGCCAGCAGTGAGTCGAGGGTAGCCGGACGGGGAGAGACCCAGTACTTC.

This sequence joins TRBV6-6 and TRBJ1-2; 10 nucleotides align to TRBD1. This CDR3 spans 14 amino acids. The germline V gene encodes CDR1 MNHNY and CDR2 SVGAGI (reference sequence). With V trimmed by 7 bases and J by 7 bases, 9 bases remained unmatched. CDR3 region: CASKHRQGAGGYTF. CDR3 DNA: TGTGCCAGCAAACATAGACAGGGGGCTGGTGGCTACACCTTC.

This clone was counted between two and nine times. The gene calls are TRBV30 and TRBJ2-3; possibly TRBD2 for D (5 bases). The CDR3 extends over 15 amino acids. CDR1 is GTSNPN, CDR2 SVGIG, per germline (reference sequence). The germline V and J ends were trimmed by 0 bases and 4 bases, with 14 bases remaining between them. In DNA, the CDR3 is TGTGCCTGGAGTGTACGTGGTAGCGTTGCAGATACGCAGTATTTT. Protein sequence: CAWSVRGSVADTQYF.

V is TRBV21-1 and J is TRBJ1-2; the table's D call of TRBD1 was not tested on the DNA. TRBV21-1 corresponds to a pseudogene. The CDR3 contains 13 residues. The DNA of the CDR3 is TGTGCCAGCAGGGACAGGGAACGGTATGGCTACACCTTC. Translated, it gives CASRDRERYGYTF.

Comment on this clone: A read error is likely, as this CDR3 ends without the conserved phenylalanine or tryptophan. The chain recombines TRBV10-3 with TRBJ2-3, with unresolved D. Looked up from germline, CDR1 is ENHRY and CDR2 is SYGVKD. The length of the CDR3 is 15 residues. V was pared by 0 bases and J by 5 bases, with 12 bases between. In DNA form, the CDR3 reads TGTGCCATCAGTGAGTCTTCCGTTGATGGAGATACGCAGTATTCT. This translates into CAISESSVDGDTQYS.